This T cell receptor (beta chain) was obtained from a study of blood T cells in healthy people across ages (dated by TCRdb to the mid-2010s). Looking at the study overall: In model experiments, roughly one uniquely barcoded TCR beta cDNA molecule per two T cells was captured by template switching. Age-related changes in TCR beta repertoire diversity were measured in the study by deep sequencing normalized with unique cDNA molecular identifiers. Four age groups were formed from the donors: young (average 16 years), middle-aged (approximately 39), aged (approximately 60) and long-lived (less than 85). To avoid experimental bias, donors of different ages were randomly spread across the sequencing lanes. Using the same blood draw, the study looked at two additional independent replicas of 1 million unique cDNA reads for two donors, one aged 18 to 29 and the other aged 80 or older.

On the study overall, not on this receptor specifically: Donor CMV infection status was unknown, potentially confounding age-related changes in expanded clonotypes. Compared with the aged group, more naive CD4+ T cells, fewer expanded clones and increased TCR diversity were shown by the long-lived group, suggesting age selection. As age increased, observed TCR beta diversity per million T cells dropped in a roughly linear way, and a significant reduction was already evident by age 40. Estimates of total diversity from one million sequenced T cells were regarded as lower bounds and underestimates. Bulk unsorted PBMC profiling prevented conclusive comparison of naive and antigen-experienced compartments. A strong correlation was found between observed TCR beta diversity and the percentage of naive T cells measured by flow cytometry.

Systemically healthy Caucasian individuals from Russia, some 40 in total and aged about 6 to 95 years, were included as donors. Each donor gave ten milliliters of peripheral blood, collected into EDTA-treated Vacutainer tubes. Ficoll-Paque density-gradient centrifugation was used to isolate PBMCs, with at least 7 million obtained per sample. Trizol reagent was used to extract total RNA from the PBMCs, yielding at least 6 micrograms per sample. For every donor, flow cytometry on a PBMC aliquot measured the percentage of naive CD45RAhigh/CD27high T cells. This clonotype was counted only a few times. It lacks a known antigen. It has no much larger one-base neighbor in the sample; base qualities were not kept. Libraries were built with 5' RACE. A second PCR of 7 to 11 cycles was performed with a sample-barcoded 5' primer and a J-beta primer mix. A unique molecular identifier was introduced onto each TCR beta cDNA molecule by a template-switch 5' adaptor carrying 12 random nucleotides. At least 3 million CDR3-containing paired-end reads were obtained from each sample. First-strand cDNA was synthesized from all RNA with the Mint cDNA synthesis kit, primed by a TRBC-specific oligonucleotide. Following uracil-DNA glycosylase treatment, a first 18-cycle PCR with universal primers M1SS and BC2_uni_R was performed on all cDNA. From the authors' description of their analysis: For normalization, 1 million high-quality reads were randomly selected from each sample, with every read carrying a distinct molecular identifier. Instead of being binned into consensus sequences, reads that shared molecular identifiers were thrown out. MiTCR, run with a Q25 quality threshold and the strictest error-elimination algorithm, handled CDR3 identification, clonotype clustering and error correction. A nonparametric unseen species model with Euler transformation was used to estimate lower-bound total TCR beta diversity. The public reads were run again by TCRdb, first through fastp at Q25 and then through MiXCR, and only productive beta chains were kept. For every CDR3 protein sequence, its rows merge into one entry that carries the most common genes and DNA. The V and J calls, along with clone size, are taken from TCRdb and not from the paper's own processing. For this sample there are around 1,900,000 distinct CDR3 sequences; roughly 43% appear just once. The top ten clones comprise 20% to 25% of the sample.

This clonotype was obtained from a human donor in good health. The sequenced sample was blood.

The DNA sequence reads TGTGCCAGCAGTATAATCTCCGGGACAGCCGTCGGCGAGCAGTACTTC. This gives the protein CASSIISGTAVGEQYF. The rearrangement joined TRBV28 to TRBJ2-4, with TRBD1 matching 7 junction bases. The J call may be in error: the DNA end matches TRBJ2-7 better. Including cysteine and phenylalanine, the CDR3 has 16 amino acids. Left in the record is the CDR3 DNA by itself, 48 bases read in frame from the first base. CDR1 and CDR2 are drawn from the germline V gene: MDHEN, SYDVKM.